The 18 T cell receptor beta chains below were found in one sample sequenced in a study of human T cells and chemical hapten exposure. TCRdb fed the RACE reads into MiXCR, producing one record per CDR3 protein. This table has roughly 60,000 distinct CDR3 sequences, around 7% appearing once. The time point is: pre-sensitization, week 0. The sample's treatment: therapeutic diphenylcyclopropenone sensitization with weekly scalp DPC. The input for sequencing was whole blood, taken in connection with sensitization to the hapten diphenylcyclopropenone (DPC). The source of these receptors is a woman in her 30s with alopecia areata. Some clones in this sample may be carry-over from other donors' samples.

This clonotype was picked up many times. This sequence joins TRBV7-2 and TRBJ2-7; D is ambiguous. This CDR3 has 11 residues. Germline V lookup: CDR1 SGHTA, CDR2 FQGNSA. V gave up 3 bases and J gave up 1 base, with 1 base separating them. The CDR3 nucleotides are TGTGCCAGCAGCTTGTCCTACGAGCAGTACTTC. Amino acids: CASSLSYEQYF.

The V and J genes are TRBV3-1 and TRBJ1-5, with 7 bases matching TRBD1. This CDR3 region has 15 residues. Germline-derived CDR1 and CDR2 are LGHDT and YNNKEL (reference sequence). V dropped 0 bases and J dropped 6; count of bases not matched to a gene: 5. CDR3 coding DNA: TGTGCCAGCAGCCAAGATTTAACAGGGGTTCAGCCCCAGCATTTT. It codes for CASSQDLTGVQPQHF.

V gene TRBV6-5 combines with J gene TRBJ2-5, with 10 bases matching TRBD1. The CDR3 runs 15 residues. Germline CDR1 reads MNHEY; CDR2 reads SVGAGI. J gave up 5 bases and V 4 bases, and 7 bases lay outside the gene matches. CDR3 residues: CASSSPGQGIETQYF. CDR3 sequence (DNA): TGTGCCAGCAGTTCTCCGGGACAGGGGATCGAGACCCAGTACTTC.

Many counts were recorded for this clonotype. The chain couples TRBV3-1 to TRBJ1-5; 10 bases line up with TRBD1. Germline V gene sequence: CDR1 LGHDT, CDR2 YNNKEL (reference sequence). This CDR3 has 17 amino acids. V lost 1 base and J lost 1; bases outside the gene matches: 4. In DNA, the CDR3 is TGTGCCAGCAGCCAAGGACAGGGGGCGGGCAGCAATCAGCCCCAGCATTTT. It codes for CASSQGQGAGSNQPQHF. Variable domain in full (rest from reference TRBV3-1 and TRBJ1-5): DTAVSQTPKYLVTQMGNDKSIKCEQNLGHDTMYWYKQDSKKFLKIMFSYNNKELIINETVPNRFSPKSPDKAHLNLHINSLELGDSAVYFCASSQGQGAGSNQPQHFGDGTRLSIL.

This clonotype was observed at least ten times. The V call is TRBV3-1, the J call TRBJ2-7; no clear D gene. This CDR3 has 12 amino acids. Germline V lookup: CDR1 LGHDT, CDR2 YNNKEL (reference sequence). The V gene lost 1 base and the J gene lost 4 bases, with 5 bases spanning the gap. The CDR3 sequence is CASSQGGYEQYF. CDR3 DNA: TGTGCCAGCAGCCAAGGGGGTTACGAGCAGTACTTC.

This clonotype was found many times. The chain is built from TRBV2 and TRBJ1-5; TRBD1 is a possible D gene (5 bases). Per germline, CDR1 SNHLY and CDR2 FYNNEI. The CDR3 covers 19 residues. V was shortened by 7 bases and J by 0 bases, with 25 bases between the two germline ends. CDR3: CASKPQGRSPGSSNQPQHF. In DNA, the CDR3 is TGTGCCAGCAAACCCCAGGGCAGGAGCCCGGGGTCTAGCAATCAGCCCCAGCATTTT. Full variable domain (remainder filled in from reference TRBV2 and TRBJ1-5): EPEVTQTPSHQVTQMGQEVILRCVPISNHLYFYWYRQILGQKVEFLVSFYNNEISEKSEIFDDQFSVERPDGSNFTLKIRSTKLEDSAMYFCASKPQGRSPGSSNQPQHFGDGTRLSIL.

The chain couples TRBV7-2 to TRBJ1-1; D uncertain. The CDR3 is made up of 13 amino acids. Germline V CDR1 and CDR2: SGHTA, FQGNSA. Trimming removed 5 bases at V and 0 bases at J, with 7 bases between. The CDR3 here is CASSGDLNTEAFF. CDR3 bases: TGTGCCAGCAGCGGAGACCTGAACACTGAAGCTTTCTTT.

This clonotype has at least ten counts. The chain carries TRBV5-1 and TRBJ1-1; D might be TRBD1 (5 bases). Germline V gene sequence: CDR1 SGHRS, CDR2 YFSETQ. The CDR3 consists of 14 residues. Trimming shortened V by 4 bases and J by 3 bases, and 13 bases separated the two germline ends. This chain's CDR3 is CASSEVLRDTEAFF. Here the CDR3 DNA reads TGCGCCAGCAGCGAGGTCCTCAGGGACACTGAAGCTTTCTTT.

This clonotype was picked up many times. This chain uses TRBV7-2 with TRBJ2-3, with 12 bases lining up with TRBD2. V was clipped by 3 bases and J by 4 bases; unmatched bases: 2. CDR3 length: 15 amino acids. Per germline, CDR1 SGHTA and CDR2 FQGNSA. DNA of the CDR3: TGTGCCAGCAGCTTCAGGACTAGCGGGGCAGATACGCAGTATTTT. It specifies CASSFRTSGADTQYF. Together with reference TRBV7-2 and TRBJ2-3, the CDR3 gives the full variable domain: GAGVSQSPSNKVTEKGKDVELRCDPISGHTALYWYRQSLGQGLEFLIYFQGNSAPDKSGLPSDRFSAERTGGSVSTLTIQRTQQEDSAVYLCASSFRTSGADTQYFGPGTRLTVL.

J is TRBJ1-1 and V is TRBV5-1, with a weak D call TRBD1 (6 bases). V lost 5 bases and J 1 base, leaving 9 bases between the germline ends. Germline-derived CDR1 and CDR2 are SGHRS and YFSETQ. The CDR3 extends over 13 amino acids. CDR3 sequence: CASREDRNTEAFF. The DNA of the CDR3 is TGCGCCAGCAGAGAGGACAGGAACACTGAAGCTTTCTTT. Together with reference TRBV5-1 and TRBJ1-1, the CDR3 gives the full variable domain: KAGVTQTPRYLIKTRGQQVTLSCSPISGHRSVSWYQQTPGQGLQFLFEYFSETQRNKGNFPGRFSGRQFSNSRSEMNVSTLELGDSALYLCASREDRNTEAFFGQGTRLTVV.

This clonotype was seen many times. This chain connects TRBV3-1 to TRBJ2-4; no clear D gene. From germline, CDR1 is LGHDT and CDR2 YNNKEL (reference sequence). The CDR3 has 14 amino acids. The V and J ends lost 5 bases and 0 bases respectively, with 8 bases between them. CDR3 nucleotides: TGTGCCAGCAGCGACCGACTAGCCAAAAACATTCAGTACTTC. Translating it yields CASSDRLAKNIQYF.

J is TRBJ2-4 and V is TRBV5-1; D might be TRBD1 (6 bases). CDR3 length: 14 amino acids. The ends were cut back, 0 bases at V and 8 bases at J, with 12 bases in the middle. Germline V lookup: CDR1 SGHRS, CDR2 YFSETQ. The CDR3 nucleotides are TGCGCCAGCAGCTTGGAGGGGGAGTGGGACATTCAGTACTTC. Translation: CASSLEGEWDIQYF.

This clonotype came up many times. This rearrangement joins TRBV6-6 to TRBJ1-5; 7 bases match TRBD1. Looked up from germline, CDR1 is MNHNY and CDR2 is SVGAGI (reference sequence). After removal of 7 bases from V and 4 bases from J, the junction contained 10 bases not matched to a gene. This CDR3 is built from 15 residues. The CDR3, as DNA: TGTGCCAGCACCCTGGGGACAGAGACAAATCAGCCCCAGCATTTT. Amino acids: CASTLGTETNQPQHF.

This clonotype was detected ten times or more. V and J are TRBV20-1 and TRBJ2-7; the match to TRBD1 covers 9 bases. The CDR3 consists of 14 residues. Germline V gives CDR1 DFQATT, CDR2 SNEGSKA (reference sequence). V lost 6 bases to trimming and J lost 4 bases; unmatched junction nucleotides: 10. The DNA of the CDR3 is TGCAGTGCAACCGACAGGGGGTTAGGATACGAGCAGTACTTC. Residues: CSATDRGLGYEQYF.

The V gene is TRBV30, the J gene TRBJ1-1, with 9 bases matching TRBD1. The CDR3 consists of 11 residues. From germline, CDR1 is GTSNPN and CDR2 SVGIG (reference sequence). Trimming at V came to 5 bases and at J to 12 bases, leaving 7 bases not matched to a gene. CDR3 amino acids: CAWGRDRVSFF. CDR3 bases: TGTGCCTGGGGAAGGGACAGGGTGTCTTTCTTT.

This rearrangement joins TRBV6-5 to TRBJ1-5, with a possible D match to TRBD1 (6 bases). The CDR3 has 13 amino acids. Germline assignment: CDR1 MNHEY and CDR2 SVGAGI. V was clipped by 5 bases and J by 4 bases, with 9 bases between them. CDR3 protein: CASSRQGNQPQHF. DNA of the CDR3: TGTGCCAGCAGTCGGCAGGGGAATCAGCCCCAGCATTTT.

This clonotype has a handful of counts. The chain joins TRBV18 to TRBJ2-4; D ambiguous. The CDR3 covers 15 residues. Trimming removed 3 bases at V and 6 bases at J, with 15 bases between. Per the germline V gene, CDR1 is KGHSH and CDR2 is LQKENI. The DNA for the CDR3 is TGTGCCAGCTCACCTAAACCCGAGGCGCGAAACATTCAGTACTTC. Protein product: CASSPKPEARNIQYF.

The table lists this clonotype with many counts. The V and J genes are TRBV12-3 or TRBV12-4 and TRBJ1-1; the D is unclear. CDR3 length: 14 amino acids. V was cut by 4 bases and J by 1 base, with 10 bases left in between. The CDR3 nucleotides are TGTGCCAGCAGTTCTAGGGATCGGAACACTGAAGCTTTCTTT. Amino acids: CASSSRDRNTEAFF.